These T cell receptor beta chains were read from a single sample in a study of T cells in localized non-small cell lung cancer. TCRdb's table, derived via immunoSEQ multiplex PCR, lists solely in-frame clones and lacks some. The profile shows under 35,000 clones, approximately 90% of them singletons. The sample in question was peripheral blood mononuclear cells, obtained before any cancer treatment. These receptors were obtained from a female donor over 55 with stage II lung adenocarcinoma. Each CDR3 is given with its conserved first and last residue. A D gene is named only where the DNA matches it firmly. A row's size may be missing; if present it is once, few, many or a size class.

>14|TRBV19|.|TRBJ1-2|.
TGTGCCAGTAAATCGGCGGGCAGCAAATATGGCTACACCTTC
CASKSAGSKYGYTF
>16|TRBV11-2|.|TRBJ1-3|.
TGTGCCAGCAGCTTCGCCGACCCCGGGGCTGGAAACACCATATATTTT
CASSFADPGAGNTIYF
>16|TRBV5-1|once|TRBJ2-5|TRBD2
TGCGCCAGCAGCTTCCAAGGCGGGGGGGCATCAGAGACCCAGTACTTC
CASSFQGGGASETQYF
>15|TRBV19|.|TRBJ1-1|.
TGTGCCAGTAGTAAACCTACGGGGCTGAACACTGAAGCTTTCTTT
CASSKPTGLNTEAFF
>14|TRBV14|.|TRBJ2-1|TRBD1
TGTGCCAGCAGCCAAGTCACAGGGGGCTCTGAGCAGTTCTTC
CASSQVTGGSEQFF
>15|TRBV6-5|.|TRBJ1-4|.
TGTGCCAGCAGTGTAGACGGGACACCCTATGAAAAACTGTTTTTT
CASSVDGTPYEKLFF
>15|TRBV29-1|.|TRBJ2-5|.
TGCAGCGTTGAAGATTCGGGCGGGGACCAAGAGACCCAGTACTTC
CSVEDSGGDQETQYF
>15|TRBV5-5|.|TRBJ2-5|.
TGTGCCAGCAGCTCGATGACGGCCCTGGGAGAGACCCAGTACTTC
CASSSMTALGETQYF
>11|TRBV11-2|.|TRBJ2-7|.
TGTGCCAGCAGTAACAGGGTCGAGCAGTACTTC
CASSNRVEQYF
>15|TRBV6-1|.|TRBJ2-1|TRBD2
TGTGCCAGCAGCGCCGCTAGCGGGAGTGGCAATGAGCAGTTCTTC
CASSAASGSGNEQFF
>14|TRBV14|.|TRBJ2-5|.
TGTGCCAGCAGCCAAATAGCCTATACCGGGACCCAGTACTTC
CASSQIAYTGTQYF
>17|TRBV5-1|.|TRBJ2-2|.
TGCGCCAGCGGAATTGACTTATCGACAGGGAACACCGGGGAGCTGTTTTTT
CASGIDLSTGNTGELFF
>15|TRBV7-2|.|TRBJ2-5|.
TGTGCCAGCAGCTTCGCCGGGGCTGAAGGAGAGACCCAGTACTTC
CASSFAGAEGETQYF
>14|TRBV11-2|.|TRBJ1-5|.
TGTGCCAGCAGCTTTATAGATAGCAATCAGCCCCAGCATTTT
CASSFIDSNQPQHF
>11|TRBV19|once|TRBJ1-1|.
TGTGCCAGTAGTGGCAAAGAGGAAGCTTTCTTT
CASSGKEEAFF
>18|TRBV4-3|.|TRBJ2-2|.
TGCGCCAGCAGCCGACAGGTCAGGGTCGACGGTGCCACCGGGGAGCTGTTTTTT
CASSRQVRVDGATGELFF
>15|TRBV14|once|TRBJ1-1|TRBD1
TGTGCCAGCAGCGCACCGGGACAGGGGGGATCTGAAGCTTTCTTT
CASSAPGQGGSEAFF
>15|TRBV6-1|.|TRBJ2-2|.
TGTGCCAGCAGTGATAAGCCAGGGGTCACCGGGGAGCTGTTTTTT
CASSDKPGVTGELFF
>15|TRBV15|.|TRBJ1-4|TRBD1
TGTGCCACCAGCGGACGACAGGGGTTTAATGAAAAACTGTTTTTT
CATSGRQGFNEKLFF
>16|TRBV5-1|.|TRBJ1-6|TRBD1
TGCGCCAGCAGCCAGGGACAGAGAGATTATGATTCACCCCTCCACTTT
CASSQGQRDYDSPLHF
>15|TRBV7-3|.|TRBJ2-7|TRBD1
TGTGCCACCAATTATCGGAGGGACAGGGCCAACGAGCAGTACTTC
CATNYRRDRANEQYF
>13|TRBV10-1|.|TRBJ2-7|TRBD1
TGCGCCAGCAGCCGGACAGGCTTCTACGAGCAGTACTTC
CASSRTGFYEQYF
>14|TRBV7-6|once|TRBJ1-1|.
TGTGCCAGCAGCTTACATTCTATGAACACTGAAGCTTTCTTT
CASSLHSMNTEAFF
>13|TRBV5-1|.|TRBJ1-1|TRBD1
TGCGCCAGCAGCAGGGACAGGGACACTGAAGCTTTCTTT
CASSRDRDTEAFF
>15|TRBV5-5|.|TRBJ1-1|.
TGTGCCAGCAGCTTGGCTATAGGCAGTTACACTGAAGCTTTCTTT
CASSLAIGSYTEAFF
>15|TRBV30|.|TRBJ2-7|TRBD1
TGTGCCTGGAGATACGGGGACAGGGCCTTTCAGGAGCAGTACTTC
CAWRYGDRAFQEQYF
>14|TRBV5-1|once|TRBJ2-3|.
TGCGCCAGCAGCCCGGGCCTTGGGCCAGATACGCAGTATTTT
CASSPGLGPDTQYF
>14|TRBV5-6|.|TRBJ1-5|.
TGTGCCAGCAGCTTGGCTGGGGTGGGTCAGCCCCAGCATTTT
CASSLAGVGQPQHF
>13|TRBV5-1|.|TRBJ1-2|TRBD1
TGCGCCAGCAGCTCCGGGACAGCCTATGGCTACACCTTC
CASSSGTAYGYTF
>14|TRBV18|.|TRBJ1-1|.
TGTGCCAGCTCACCACTGGACCAGAACACTGAAGCTTTCTTT
CASSPLDQNTEAFF
>13|TRBV13|.|TRBJ2-3|.
TGTGCCAGCAGCACCTGGGGCACAGATACGCAGTATTTT
CASSTWGTDTQYF
>14|TRBV4-2|.|TRBJ2-5|.
TGTGCCAGCAGCCAAGTGGGGTCTGGCGGAGCCCAGTACTTC
CASSQVGSGGAQYF
>15|TRBV5-5|.|TRBJ2-7|TRBD1
TGTGCCAGCAGCTTGGCCCCGGGACAGGGTCGCGAGCAGTACTTC
CASSLAPGQGREQYF
>15|TRBV5-4|.|TRBJ2-1|.
TGTGCCAGCAGCTTGTATTCAGGGTTCAACAATGAGCAGTTCTTC
CASSLYSGFNNEQFF
>15|TRBV5-1|.|TRBJ2-5|TRBD2
TGCGCCAGCAGCTTGGCTAGCGGGGGAAGGGAGACCCAGTACTTC
CASSLASGGRETQYF
>19|TRBV5-5|.|TRBJ2-1|TRBD2
TGTGCCAGCAGCTTGGGTGGGACTAGCGGGGGGAGCTCCTACAATGAGCAGTTCTTC
CASSLGGTSGGSSYNEQFF
>17|TRBV5-5|.|TRBJ2-1|TRBD2
TGTGCCAGCAGCCCTCAACTAGCGGGAGTAGGGGACAATGAGCAGTTCTTC
CASSPQLAGVGDNEQFF
>13|TRBV28|.|TRBJ1-5|.
TGTGCCAGCAGTTTACTGGGTTCTCAGCCCCAGCATTTT
CASSLLGSQPQHF
>11|TRBV20-1|.|TRBJ2-1|.
TGCAGTGCTGTACCCTTTACCGTAGGGTTCTTC
CSAVPFTVGFF
>17|TRBV4-3|.|TRBJ2-7|TRBD1
TGCGCCAGCAGCCAAGAAAATGCTGGCGACAGGGGTTACGAGCAGTACTTC
CASSQENAGDRGYEQYF
>11|TRBV6-5|.|TRBJ2-3|.
TGTGCCAGCAGCCCCCGGGATACGCAGTATTTT
CASSPRDTQYF
>15|TRBV10-1|.|TRBJ2-2|TRBD1
TGCGCCAGCAGTGAAACGACAGGGATGGCCGGGGAGCTGTTTTTT
CASSETTGMAGELFF
>14|TRBV30|.|TRBJ2-2|.
TGTGCCTGGAGTGTAATTTCAGGGCCCGGGGAGCTGTTTTTT
CAWSVISGPGELFF
>15|TRBV19|.|TRBJ1-1|TRBD1
TGTGCCAGTAGTTTTTTAGGACAGGGGGGGAATGAAGCTTTCTTT
CASSFLGQGGNEAFF
>15|TRBV28|few|TRBJ2-3|TRBD2
TGTGCCAGCTGGCCGGTTAGCGGGAGGTCAGATACGCAGTATTTT
CASWPVSGRSDTQYF
>15|TRBV7-8|.|TRBJ2-7|TRBD2
TGTGCCAGCAGCTTAGTCGGCGGGGGGAGCCACGAGCAGTACTTC
CASSLVGGGSHEQYF
>14|TRBV7-9|.|TRBJ2-3|TRBD1
TGTGCCAGCAGCTTAGGGACAGGCCCAGGGGCGCAGTATTTT
CASSLGTGPGAQYF
>11|TRBV5-1|.|TRBJ2-7|.
TGCGCCAGCAGCCCCCAAGTCGAGCAGTACTTC
CASSPQVEQYF
>12|TRBV6-1|.|TRBJ2-7|.
TGTGCCAGCAGACAGGGAAGGGACGAGCAGTACTTC
CASRQGRDEQYF
>14|TRBV28|.|TRBJ2-2|.
TGTGCCAGCAGGTCAACAGGGACGGCCGGGGAGCTGTTTTTT
CASRSTGTAGELFF
>17|TRBV5-1|once|TRBJ2-2|TRBD1
TGCGCCAGCAGCATACGAGGACAGGGGCATGATACCGGGGAGCTGTTTTTT
CASSIRGQGHDTGELFF
>17|TRBV7-6|.|TRBJ2-5|.
TGTGCCAGCAGCTTAGCAGCCAGCCGGGTGGCACAAGAGACCCAGTACTTC
CASSLAASRVAQETQYF
>18|TRBV30|few|TRBJ1-2|.
TGTGCCTGGAGTGTTCCAAGGGGAGGCCGGGGGGTATGGAGTGGCTACACCTTC
CAWSVPRGGRGVWSGYTF
>16|TRBV27|.|TRBJ1-1|.
TGTGCCAGCAGTTTACATTCAACAGGGCCGAACACTGAAGCTTTCTTT
CASSLHSTGPNTEAFF
>11|TRBV7-2|few|TRBJ1-6|.
TGTGCCAGCACCAAAAATTCACCCCTCCACTTT
CASTKNSPLHF